This T cell receptor (beta chain) was captured in a study of read filtering for tumor transcriptome and immune sequencing (TCRdb year 2020). Regarding the complete study: Of the patients in the cohort, approximately 17 were male and around 14 were female, and their mean age was 65.9 years, with a range of about 45 to 85. Under revised international staging, about eight patients fell into R-ISS I, some 15 into R-ISS II and roughly 7 into R-ISS III. After DNase treatment, whole-transcriptome libraries were prepared with the TruSeq RNA Access Library Prep Kit. Per sample, about 3.5 to 11 million TCR-region mapped reads were obtained with IR-seq, compared with only about 80 to 1,400 with RNA-seq. Using the same bone marrow samples, the study compared TCR repertoires obtained by targeted immune repertoire sequencing with those obtained by bulk whole-transcriptome sequencing. One main goal was a read-filtering strategy for immune repertoire data, in particular deciding whether clonotypes backed by only one read should be removed. Findings and caveats that apply to the study as a whole: In IR-seq, single-read clonotypes were roughly 82% of clonotypes but about 3.5% of total reads; in RNA-seq they were about 75% of clonotypes and about 40% of reads. The sorted CD138-negative fraction was not purified T cells but a mixed bone marrow immune population. Compared with RNA-seq, IR-seq captured clonotypes at much greater depth and more reliably, and a smaller IR-seq throughput was enough to identify most of the shared clonotypes. When single-read clonotypes were removed, the proportions of shared clonotypes in IR-seq and RNA-seq correlated more strongly.

Every patient had bone marrow sampled at the time of active disease. Ficoll-Hypaque density gradient centrifugation was used to isolate bone marrow mononuclear cells. CD138-negative cells were obtained by negative selection after labeling with CD138 magnetic microbeads on a MACS separator, removing myeloma plasma cells. Flow cytometry with CD138 antibodies on an Attune NxT was used to check how pure the isolated cells were. TRIzol reagent was used to extract total RNA, which was then quantified with a NanoDrop spectrophotometer. For each patient, paired RNA-seq and IR-seq were run on the CD138-negative bone marrow sample from that patient. Ten or more counts support this clonotype. Its antigen specificity is not known. No base-level quality is on record; no much larger clone is a single base apart. The Immunoverse kit was used to build TCR libraries from 400 ng RNA, with molecular barcoded adaptors covering alpha/delta and beta/gamma chains. TCR library preparation was performed with the same RNA that was used for transcriptome sequencing. Sequencing of TCR libraries was carried out on an Illumina HiSeq 4000 with 2 x 150 cycles. The original pipeline was this. TCR reads were aligned to human V, D, J and C references and assembled into CDR3 clonotypes with MiXCR, including quality filtering and error correction. Clonotype counts and gene usage diversity were analyzed with the tcR package in R. Raw mapping reads were checked after the RNA-seq reads had been mapped by STAR aligner version 2.5.3a onto the human GRCh37 genome. IR-seq fastq files were randomly downsampled with Seqtk 1.3 to test the effect of sequencing depth on detected clonotypes. TCRdb reprocessing: public reads trimmed at Q25 with fastp, clones called with MiXCR, in-frame beta chains kept. Each entry merges the rows of one CDR3 protein and shows their most common DNA and genes. TCRdb assigned the V and J calls; the authors' analysis was not used. Counted in this sample were 30,000 to 40,000 distinct CDR3 sequences; about 12% of them appeared once. The ten top clones hold about 35% of the sample.

From the germline V gene, CDR1 is MGHDK and CDR2 is SYGVNS. The CDR3 contains 13 residues, cysteine and phenylalanine counted. Only the CDR3 part of the read is kept: 39 bases, read in frame from the first base. The germline ends are 14 bases apart after V is trimmed by 3 bases and J by 9 bases. Here the chain combines TRBV25-1 and TRBJ1-1, with no D gene named confidently. The sample consisted of a population of CD138-negative cells sorted from bone marrow. Explained via the paper, the cell subset or site label denotes: bone marrow mononuclear cells depleted of CD138+ plasma/myeloma cells by negative magnetic selection. The sequence was obtained from a donor aged 40 or older with multiple myeloma. The nucleotide sequence reads TGTGCCAGCAGTGAGCCCGGGCAGACAAAAGCTTTCTTT. Translated, it reads CASSEPGQTKAFF.